These T cell receptor beta chains were read from a single sample in a study of spatial heterogeneity in lung cancer. TCRdb re-derived calls from the 5' RACE reads in MiXCR, one entry per CDR3 protein. This table has nearly 25,000 distinct CDR3 sequences, around 10% appearing once. Material: lung tumor tissue, obtained at surgery. The receptors were gathered from a male donor with early-stage non-small cell lung cancer. Both conserved end residues are part of each CDR3. The order of the fields is CDR3 protein, CDR3 DNA, D gene, J gene, V gene, clone size. A D gene is named only where the DNA matches it firmly. Part of the rows lack a size; the others show once, few, many or a class for expanded clones.

CDR3 protein: CASSLVRENTEAFF; CDR3 DNA: TGTGCCAGCAGCTTAGTAAGGGAAAACACTGAAGCTTTCTTT; D gene: NA; J gene: TRBJ1-1; V gene: TRBV7-9; clone size: few
CDR3 protein: CASRQSPSNTGELFF; CDR3 DNA: TGTGCCAGCAGGCAGAGTCCATCGAACACCGGGGAGCTGTTTTTT; D gene: NA; J gene: TRBJ2-2; V gene: TRBV7-8; clone size: many
CDR3 protein: CSARRGGFSYEQYF; CDR3 DNA: TGCAGTGCCCGAAGGGGAGGGTTCTCCTACGAGCAGTACTTC; D gene: TRBD2; J gene: TRBJ2-7; V gene: TRBV20-1; clone size: few
CDR3 protein: CASSLTSIQETQYF; CDR3 DNA: TGTGCCAGCAGCTTAACGAGCATACAAGAGACCCAGTACTTC; D gene: NA; J gene: TRBJ2-5; V gene: TRBV7-2; clone size: many
CDR3 protein: CASSLFGYEQYF; CDR3 DNA: TGTGCCAGCAGCTTATTCGGATACGAGCAGTACTTC; D gene: NA; J gene: TRBJ2-7; V gene: TRBV7-2; clone size: NA
CDR3 protein: CASSHFQGGKNIQYF; CDR3 DNA: TGCGCCAGCAGCCATTTCCAGGGGGGCAAAAACATTCAGTACTTC; D gene: NA; J gene: TRBJ2-4; V gene: TRBV4-3; clone size: many
CDR3 protein: CASSWDRGSGANVLTF; CDR3 DNA: TGTGCCAGCAGTTGGGACAGGGGCTCTGGGGCCAACGTCCTGACTTTC; D gene: TRBD1; J gene: TRBJ2-6; V gene: TRBV28; clone size: many
CDR3 protein: CASSRGRAEDEQFF; CDR3 DNA: TGCGCCAGCAGCCGCGGGAGGGCCGAGGATGAGCAGTTCTTC; D gene: TRBD2; J gene: TRBJ2-1; V gene: TRBV5-1; clone size: NA
CDR3 protein: CATSDLFPGSEQYF; CDR3 DNA: TGTGCCACCAGTGATTTGTTTCCAGGCAGTGAGCAGTACTTC; D gene: NA; J gene: TRBJ2-7; V gene: TRBV24-1; clone size: many
CDR3 protein: CAIKGERESTDTQYF; CDR3 DNA: TGTGCCATCAAGGGGGAGCGGGAGAGCACAGATACGCAGTATTTT; D gene: TRBD2; J gene: TRBJ2-3; V gene: TRBV10-3; clone size: few
CDR3 protein: CSARRGEETQYF; CDR3 DNA: TGCAGTGCTAGGCGGGGGGAAGAGACCCAGTACTTC; D gene: TRBD2; J gene: TRBJ2-5; V gene: TRBV20-1; clone size: NA
CDR3 protein: CASSSGTSGNLAKNIQYF; CDR3 DNA: TGTGCCAGCAGTTCCGGGACTAGCGGAAATCTAGCCAAAAACATTCAGTACTTC; D gene: TRBD2; J gene: TRBJ2-4; V gene: TRBV28; clone size: few
CDR3 protein: CAWGRGRNTGELFF; CDR3 DNA: TGTGCCTGGGGGCGCGGACGGAACACCGGGGAGCTGTTTTTT; D gene: NA; J gene: TRBJ2-2; V gene: TRBV30; clone size: few
CDR3 protein: CASSPQGSGNTIYF; CDR3 DNA: TGCGCCAGCAGCCCCCAGGGCTCTGGAAACACCATATATTTT; D gene: NA; J gene: TRBJ1-3; V gene: TRBV5-1; clone size: many
CDR3 protein: CASSIQGSNQPQHF; CDR3 DNA: TGTGCCAGCAGCATACAGGGGAGCAATCAGCCCCAGCATTTT; D gene: TRBD1; J gene: TRBJ1-5; V gene: TRBV6-5; clone size: few
CDR3 protein: CAAGGTDQETQYF; CDR3 DNA: TGTGCCGCCGGTGGGACGGATCAAGAGACCCAGTACTTC; D gene: NA; J gene: TRBJ2-5; V gene: TRBV5-4; clone size: many
CDR3 protein: CASSQFAGPSYEQYF; CDR3 DNA: TGTGCCAGCAGCCAATTTGCGGGGCCCTCCTACGAGCAGTACTTC; D gene: NA; J gene: TRBJ2-7; V gene: TRBV3-1; clone size: NA
CDR3 protein: CASSPNIGEQYF; CDR3 DNA: TGTGCCAGCTCACCAAATATAGGCGAGCAGTACTTC; D gene: NA; J gene: TRBJ2-7; V gene: TRBV18; clone size: many
CDR3 protein: CASSPGTSGRATQYF; CDR3 DNA: TGTGCCAGCAGCCCCGGGACTAGCGGGAGGGCAACCCAGTACTTC; D gene: TRBD2; J gene: TRBJ2-7; V gene: TRBV7-9; clone size: many
CDR3 protein: CASSQAGAGRYGYTF; CDR3 DNA: TGTGCCAGCAGCCAAGCAGGGGCGGGGAGGTATGGCTACACCTTC; D gene: NA; J gene: TRBJ1-2; V gene: TRBV4-2; clone size: many
CDR3 protein: CASRLSSGSSKETQYF; CDR3 DNA: TGCGCCAGCAGGCTGTCTAGCGGGTCTTCAAAAGAGACCCAGTACTTC; D gene: TRBD2; J gene: TRBJ2-5; V gene: TRBV5-1; clone size: many
CDR3 protein: CSARDYGDIILTQYF; CDR3 DNA: TGCAGTGCTAGAGATTACGGGGACATTATCCTGACCCAGTACTTC; D gene: NA; J gene: TRBJ2-5; V gene: TRBV20-1; clone size: few
CDR3 protein: CASRIRQGRIDEQFF; CDR3 DNA: TGTGCCAGCCGAATTAGACAGGGACGGATCGATGAGCAGTTCTTC; D gene: TRBD1; J gene: TRBJ2-1; V gene: TRBV28; clone size: medium-sized
CDR3 protein: CASSVGTSSLQTQYF; CDR3 DNA: TGTGCCAGCAGTGTCGGGACTAGCTCTCTGCAGACCCAGTACTTC; D gene: TRBD2; J gene: TRBJ2-5; V gene: TRBV6-1; clone size: many
CDR3 protein: CASSSGTDYEQYF; CDR3 DNA: TGTGCCAGCAGCTCCGGGACAGACTACGAGCAGTACTTC; D gene: TRBD1; J gene: TRBJ2-7; V gene: TRBV7-2; clone size: many
CDR3 protein: CSVAGTVNTEAFF; CDR3 DNA: TGCAGCGTGGCCGGGACAGTGAACACTGAAGCTTTCTTT; D gene: TRBD1; J gene: TRBJ1-1; V gene: TRBV29-1; clone size: many
CDR3 protein: CASSQLFSGEEQYF; CDR3 DNA: TGCGCCAGCAGCCAGCTCTTTTCAGGGGAAGAGCAGTACTTC; D gene: NA; J gene: TRBJ2-7; V gene: TRBV4-1; clone size: few
CDR3 protein: CASSPFRLAGGITDTQYF; CDR3 DNA: TGTGCCAGCAGTCCTTTCCGACTAGCGGGAGGGATCACAGATACGCAGTATTTT; D gene: TRBD2; J gene: TRBJ2-3; V gene: TRBV28; clone size: many
CDR3 protein: CASSPPRDSYGYTF; CDR3 DNA: TGTGCCAGCTCACCGCCCCGGGACAGCTATGGCTACACCTTC; D gene: TRBD1; J gene: TRBJ1-2; V gene: TRBV18; clone size: many
CDR3 protein: CASSSRSDNYGYTF; CDR3 DNA: TGTGCCAGCAGCTCAAGATCTGATAACTATGGCTACACCTTC; D gene: NA; J gene: TRBJ1-2; V gene: TRBV7-2; clone size: medium-sized
CDR3 protein: CASSPYVIFSSLYSTDTQYF; CDR3 DNA: TGCGCCAGCAGCCCCTATGTGATTTTCAGCAGCCTTTATAGCACAGATACGCAGTATTTT; D gene: NA; J gene: TRBJ2-3; V gene: TRBV4-1; clone size: many
CDR3 protein: CASSLGPNPQETQYF; CDR3 DNA: TGCGCCAGCAGCTTGGGTCCCAATCCACAAGAGACCCAGTACTTC; D gene: NA; J gene: TRBJ2-5; V gene: TRBV5-1; clone size: few
CDR3 protein: CAIKDRGKGDTQYF; CDR3 DNA: TGTGCCATCAAGGACAGGGGTAAAGGAGATACGCAGTATTTT; D gene: TRBD1; J gene: TRBJ2-3; V gene: TRBV10-3; clone size: many
CDR3 protein: CASSPSGQPGHTDTQYF; CDR3 DNA: TGTGCCAGCAGCCCCTCTGGGCAACCGGGTCACACAGATACGCAGTATTTT; D gene: NA; J gene: TRBJ2-3; V gene: TRBV7-7; clone size: many
CDR3 protein: CASRFRGIGGELFF; CDR3 DNA: TGTGCCAGCCGGTTCAGAGGGATTGGCGGGGAGCTGTTTTTT; D gene: NA; J gene: TRBJ2-2; V gene: TRBV28; clone size: NA
CDR3 protein: CASSPPTGVRYEQYF; CDR3 DNA: TGTGCCAGCAGCCCACCCACAGGAGTGAGATACGAGCAGTACTTC; D gene: NA; J gene: TRBJ2-7; V gene: TRBV28; clone size: many
CDR3 protein: CATQGGFTSTDTQYF; CDR3 DNA: TGTGCCACCCAAGGGGGCTTCACTAGCACAGATACGCAGTATTTT; D gene: TRBD1; J gene: TRBJ2-3; V gene: TRBV27; clone size: many
CDR3 protein: CSVVKDRAYF; CDR3 DNA: TGCAGCGTAGTCAAGGACAGGGCGTATTTT; D gene: TRBD1; J gene: TRBJ2-3; V gene: TRBV29-1; clone size: many
CDR3 protein: CASSQTSGRNTGELFF; CDR3 DNA: TGTGCCAGCAGTCAGACTAGCGGGAGGAACACCGGGGAGCTGTTTTTT; D gene: TRBD2; J gene: TRBJ2-2; V gene: TRBV6-5; clone size: many
CDR3 protein: CASSVGGFQETQYF; CDR3 DNA: TGTGCCAGCAGCGTAGGGGGATTCCAAGAGACCCAGTACTTC; D gene: NA; J gene: TRBJ2-5; V gene: TRBV9; clone size: NA
CDR3 protein: CASSQDHRF; CDR3 DNA: TGCGCCAGCAGCCAAGATCATCGATTC; D gene: NA; J gene: TRBJ2-7; V gene: TRBV4-3; clone size: many
CDR3 protein: CSVVGATDTQYF; CDR3 DNA: TGCAGCGTTGTCGGGGCGACAGATACGCAGTATTTT; D gene: NA; J gene: TRBJ2-3; V gene: TRBV29-1; clone size: medium-sized
CDR3 protein: CASSPRGPLGGSVAYNEQFF; CDR3 DNA: TGTGCCAGCTCACCCCGTGGCCCTCTTGGGGGCAGCGTCGCCTACAATGAGCAGTTCTTC; D gene: NA; J gene: TRBJ2-1; V gene: TRBV18; clone size: NA
CDR3 protein: CASSLSTDPRDTQYF; CDR3 DNA: TGCGCCAGCAGCCTATCGACCGACCCAAGGGATACGCAGTATTTT; D gene: NA; J gene: TRBJ2-3; V gene: TRBV5-1; clone size: few
CDR3 protein: CASSQQGGQPQHF; CDR3 DNA: TGTGCCAGCAGCCAACAGGGGGGGCAGCCCCAGCATTTT; D gene: TRBD1; J gene: TRBJ1-5; V gene: TRBV7-2; clone size: many
CDR3 protein: CASRSYSEQFF; CDR3 DNA: TGTGCCAGCAGATCTTACTCTGAGCAGTTCTTC; D gene: NA; J gene: TRBJ2-1; V gene: TRBV12-3/TRBV12-4; clone size: many
CDR3 protein: CASSFAGGFTDTQYF; CDR3 DNA: TGTGCCAGCAGCTTCGCGGGGGGTTTTACAGATACGCAGTATTTT; D gene: TRBD2; J gene: TRBJ2-3; V gene: TRBV11-2; clone size: many
CDR3 protein: CASNRAGSGANVLTF; CDR3 DNA: TGTGCCAGCAATCGGGCAGGATCTGGGGCCAACGTCCTGACTTTC; D gene: NA; J gene: TRBJ2-6; V gene: TRBV11-2; clone size: many
CDR3 protein: CASSLGVADTQYF; CDR3 DNA: TGTGCCAGCAGCTTGGGGGTAGCAGATACGCAGTATTTT; D gene: NA; J gene: TRBJ2-3; V gene: TRBV5-6; clone size: few